These 21 T cell receptor beta chains were all obtained from the same sample, sequenced in a study of CD8+ T cells in alopecia areata. Treatment given: oral pan-JAK inhibitor, 5-10 mg twice daily. RNA was isolated and reverse transcribed to cDNA, the sequencing template. The repertoire was sequenced with immunoSEQ multiplex PCR; TCRdb's copy has only in-frame clones and lacks some. This table holds under 200,000 clones, about three fifths found once. The sample consisted of CD4+ T cells sorted from blood, taken at week 4, from a patient treated with tofacitinib. The receptors were gathered from a human donor with alopecia areata.

The sample holds one count of this clone. The chain uses TRBV5-6 and TRBJ1-1, with D possibly being TRBD1 (5 bases). This CDR3 comprises 14 residues. Germline V lookup: CDR1 SGHDT, CDR2 YYEEEE. Trimming left V 5 bases short and J 2 bases short, with 13 bases between. In nucleotides, the CDR3 is TGTGCCAGCAGGCCCGGGACGATTAACACTGAAGCTTTCTTT. Residues: CASRPGTINTEAFF.

The V gene is TRBV30, the J gene TRBJ2-3; 11 nucleotides line up with TRBD2. CDR3 length: 16 residues. V lost 3 bases, J lost 2 bases, and 7 bases stayed unmatched. Germline loops: CDR1 GTSNPN, CDR2 SVGIG (reference sequence). CDR3 sequence (DNA): TGTGCCTGGAGCGAAAGACTAGCGGGGTTCACAGATACGCAGTATTTT. Protein sequence: CAWSERLAGFTDTQYF.

V usage is TRBV11-2 and J usage is TRBJ2-7; 7 bases are a match to TRBD1. The V segment lost 0 bases and the J segment 0 bases; nucleotides outside the gene matches: 2. This CDR3 spans 15 amino acids. Germline-derived CDR1 and CDR2 are SGHAT and FQNNGV. The CDR3 DNA reads TGTGCCAGCAGCTTAGAGGGACAGAGCTCCTACGAGCAGTACTTC. Translated, it gives CASSLEGQSSYEQYF.

The chain combines TRBV29-1 with TRBJ2-5; D unclear. Per germline, CDR1 SQVTM and CDR2 ANQGSEA. The CDR3 spans 14 residues. Trimming left V 4 bases short and J 1 base short, with 13 bases between. This chain's CDR3 is CSVGRDMIQETQYF. CDR3 DNA: TGCAGCGTTGGTAGAGACATGATCCAAGAGACCCAGTACTTC.

The chain employs TRBV10-3 and TRBJ1-2; no definite D call. Germline V CDR1 and CDR2: ENHRY, SYGVKD. The V and J ends lost 3 bases and 6 bases respectively, with 8 bases between them. The CDR3 covers 12 residues. In DNA, the CDR3 is TGTGCCATCAGTGACAATGAGGATGGCTACACCTTC. Translation: CAISDNEDGYTF.

CDR3 region: CASTPGTNNSPLHF. The CDR3 DNA is TGTGCCAGCACCCCCGGGACAAATAATTCACCCCTCCACTTT. The rearrangement links TRBV7-2 to TRBJ1-6, with TRBD1 as a possible D gene (6 bases). With 7 bases removed from V and 5 bases from J, the gap between germline ends came to 12 bases. Per the germline V gene, CDR1 is SGHTA and CDR2 is FQGNSA. This CDR3 has 14 residues.

This chain links TRBV7-9 with TRBJ1-4, with D perhaps matching TRBD1 (5 bases). The CDR3 is made up of 13 amino acids. Germline CDR1 and CDR2: SEHNR and FQNEAQ (reference sequence). Trimming cost V 5 bases and J 2 bases, with 6 bases left between them. DNA for the CDR3: TGTGCCAGCAGCCGGGACACTAATGAAAAACTGTTTTTT. Amino acid sequence: CASSRDTNEKLFF. Combining the CDR3 with reference TRBV7-9 and TRBJ1-4 gives the whole variable domain DTGVSQNPRHKITKRGQNVTFRCDPISEHNRLYWYRQTLGQGPEFLTYFQNEAQLEKSRLLSDRFSAERPKGSFSTLEIQRTEQGDSAMYLCASSRDTNEKLFFGSGTQLSVL.

The chain couples TRBV27 to TRBJ1-6, with 9 bases that match TRBD1. The V and J ends lost 6 bases and 6 bases, in that order; junction bases with no gene match: 3. Germline values: CDR1 MNHEY, CDR2 SMNVEV (reference sequence). The length of the CDR3 is 14 residues. The chain's CDR3 is CASRRDRANSPLHF. In nucleotides, the CDR3 is TGTGCCAGCAGACGGGACAGGGCTAATTCACCCCTCCACTTT.

The rearrangement joins TRBV25-1 to TRBJ2-5; D may match TRBD1 or TRBD2 (5 bases each). V lost 5 bases, J lost 5 bases, and 12 bases lay in between. Per germline, CDR1 MGHDK and CDR2 SYGVNS. The CDR3 totals 13 residues. CDR3 in amino acids: CASSPPEGETQYF. CDR3 DNA: TGTGCCAGCAGTCCACCCGAGGGGGAGACCCAGTACTTC.

The table lists this clone with a few counts. The chain carries TRBV10-3 and TRBJ2-5; D remains ambiguous. CDR3 length: 13 amino acids. The germline CDR1 and CDR2 sequences are ENHRY and SYGVKD. V lost 2 bases and J 6 bases, leaving 10 bases between the germline ends. The CDR3: CAISESPLKTQYF. In nucleotides, the CDR3 is TGTGCCATCAGTGAGAGCCCCCTAAAGACCCAGTACTTC.

The chain employs TRBV5-1 and TRBJ1-2; D remains ambiguous. Trimming stripped 1 base from V and 6 bases from J, with 19 bases between. The CDR3 spans 16 residues. The germline V gene encodes CDR1 SGHRS and CDR2 YFSETQ. CDR3 sequence reads: CASSLSGSPNLDGYTF. The CDR3 bases are TGCGCCAGCAGCTTGTCGGGCAGTCCGAACCTTGATGGCTACACCTTC. The whole variable domain, filled in from reference TRBV5-1 and TRBJ1-2, reads KAGVTQTPRYLIKTRGQQVTLSCSPISGHRSVSWYQQTPGQGLQFLFEYFSETQRNKGNFPGRFSGRQFSNSRSEMNVSTLELGDSALYLCASSLSGSPNLDGYTFGSGTRLTVV.

The chain carries TRBV9 and TRBJ2-3; D unresolved. The V end lost 0 bases, the J end lost 2 bases, and 4 bases lay between the germline ends. The V gene's germline CDR1 is SGDLS and CDR2 YYNGEE. The CDR3 extends over 13 amino acids. Here the CDR3 reads CASSVGVTDTQYF. The CDR3 coding sequence is TGTGCCAGCAGCGTAGGGGTCACAGATACGCAGTATTTT.

In its sample, this clone was seen a few times. V is TRBV19 and J is TRBJ1-2; a weak D match, TRBD1 (5 bases). The CDR3 is 14 residues long. Germline CDR1 reads LNHDA; CDR2 reads SQIVND (reference sequence). The V end was cut by 4 bases, the J end by 6 bases, with 15 bases between. The CDR3 DNA is TGTGCCAGTAGTAAACCCGGGGCAGGAGATGGCTACACCTTC. Translation gives CASSKPGAGDGYTF.

This sequence joins TRBV7-9 and TRBJ2-4; a weak D match, TRBD1 (6 bases). Germline V gene data show CDR1 as SEHNR and CDR2 as FQNEAQ (reference sequence). Trimming took off 2 bases at V and 4 bases at J, with 12 bases between the two ends. The CDR3 totals 15 residues. This chain's CDR3 is CASSLTGQPKNIQYF. Here the CDR3 DNA reads TGTGCCAGCAGCTTAACCGGACAGCCAAAAAACATTCAGTACTTC.

The chain is built from TRBV27 and TRBJ2-3, with a weak D call TRBD1 (6 bases). CDR1 and CDR2 from the germline V gene are MNHEY and SMNVEV (reference sequence). Deletions cut 5 bases from V and 10 bases from J, with 22 bases between. The CDR3 spans 15 residues. In nucleotides, the CDR3 is TGTGCCAGCAGTGTGGGCAGGGGATGGGAAAAGGCGCAGTATTTT. Translating it yields CASSVGRGWEKAQYF.

The V call is TRBV15, the J call TRBJ2-7; D possibly corresponds to TRBD1 (6 bases). Trimming shortened V by 2 bases and J by 2 bases, and 10 bases separated the two germline ends. The germline gives CDR1 LNHNV, CDR2 YYDKDF (reference sequence). The CDR3 length is 14 residues. The CDR3 loop is CATSRRDRTYEQYF. CDR3 in DNA: TGTGCCACCAGCAGACGTGACAGGACCTACGAGCAGTACTTC.

The rearrangement uses TRBV9 and TRBJ2-3; 9 bases match TRBD1. Germline CDR1 and CDR2: SGDLS and YYNGEE. The CDR3 totals 17 residues. V lost 3 bases, J lost 3 bases, and 11 bases stayed unmatched. In DNA form, the CDR3 reads TGTGCCAGCAGCGCTCTGGGACAGGGTGTGAGGACAGATACGCAGTATTTT. This sequence encodes CASSALGQGVRTDTQYF.

The chain links TRBV29-1 to TRBJ2-5, with 9 bases aligning to TRBD2. The CDR3 has 12 amino acids. Trimming took 7 bases from V and 3 from J; bases not matched to a gene: 3. Germline lookup yields CDR1 SQVTM and CDR2 ANQGSEA. As DNA, the CDR3 is TGCAGCGCCAAGCGGGGGGAAGAGACCCAGTACTTC. Translated, it gives CSAKRGEETQYF.

V is TRBV4-3 and J is TRBJ1-3; no definite D call. The CDR3 covers 15 residues. CDR1 and CDR2 (germline): LGHNA, YSLEER. V gave up 4 bases and J gave up 0 bases, with 10 bases separating them. The CDR3 sequence: CASSLNYRSGNTIYF. The CDR3 DNA reads as TGCGCCAGCAGCCTTAATTACCGCTCTGGAAACACCATATATTTT.

The rearrangement links TRBV6-5 to TRBJ1-6, with 8 bases identical to TRBD1. The CDR3 extends over 13 amino acids. CDR1 and CDR2 (germline): MNHEY, SVGAGI. J gave up 9 bases and V 8 bases, and 6 bases lay outside the gene matches. CDR3 in amino acids: CASARTGPSPLHF. Written as DNA, the CDR3 is TGTGCCAGCGCCCGGACAGGGCCTTCACCCCTCCACTTT.

Note on this clone: Other DNA sequences in the same sample also yield this CDR3. The chain uses TRBV11-2 and TRBJ2-5; weak D call: TRBD2 (5 bases). The CDR3 has 13 amino acids. Per the germline V gene, CDR1 is SGHAT and CDR2 is FQNNGV. V lost 3 bases and J lost 2, with 7 bases in between. CDR3 sequence: CASSFSGQETQYF. CDR3 DNA sequence: TGTGCCAGCAGCTTCAGCGGACAAGAGACCCAGTACTTC.